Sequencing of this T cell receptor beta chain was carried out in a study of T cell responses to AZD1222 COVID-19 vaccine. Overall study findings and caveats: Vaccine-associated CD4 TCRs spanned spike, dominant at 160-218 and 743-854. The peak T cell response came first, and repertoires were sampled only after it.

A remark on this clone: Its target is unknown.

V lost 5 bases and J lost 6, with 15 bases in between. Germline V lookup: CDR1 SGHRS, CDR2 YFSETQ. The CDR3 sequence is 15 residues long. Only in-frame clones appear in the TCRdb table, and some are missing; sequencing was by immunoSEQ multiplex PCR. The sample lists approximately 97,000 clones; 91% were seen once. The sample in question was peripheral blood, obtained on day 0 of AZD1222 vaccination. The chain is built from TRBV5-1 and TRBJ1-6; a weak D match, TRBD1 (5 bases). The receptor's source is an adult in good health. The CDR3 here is CASRGLKKTNSPLHF. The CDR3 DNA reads TGCGCCAGCAGGGGACTTAAGAAAACTAATTCACCCCTCCACTTT.